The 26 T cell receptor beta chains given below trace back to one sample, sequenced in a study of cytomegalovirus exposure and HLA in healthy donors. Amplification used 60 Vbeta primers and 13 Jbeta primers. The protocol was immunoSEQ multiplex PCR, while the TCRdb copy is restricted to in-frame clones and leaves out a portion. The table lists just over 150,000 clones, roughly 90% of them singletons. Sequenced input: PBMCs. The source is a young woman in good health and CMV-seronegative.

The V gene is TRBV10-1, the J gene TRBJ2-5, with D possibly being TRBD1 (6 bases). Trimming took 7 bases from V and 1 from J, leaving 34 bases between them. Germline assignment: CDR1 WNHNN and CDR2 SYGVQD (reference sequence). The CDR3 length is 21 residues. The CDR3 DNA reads TGCGCCAGCAAACAGGGTAAGACCGCTAGTCCGGTCGGCCAGGGCCAAGAGACCCAGTACTTC. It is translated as CASKQGKTASPVGQGQETQYF.

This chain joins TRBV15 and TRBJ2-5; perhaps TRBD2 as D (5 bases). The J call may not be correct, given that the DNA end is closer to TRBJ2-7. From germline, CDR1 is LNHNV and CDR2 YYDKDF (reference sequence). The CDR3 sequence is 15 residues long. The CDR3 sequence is CATSSGVVSAYEQYF. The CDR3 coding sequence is TGTGCCACCAGCAGTGGGGTGGTTAGCGCCTACGAGCAGTACTTC.

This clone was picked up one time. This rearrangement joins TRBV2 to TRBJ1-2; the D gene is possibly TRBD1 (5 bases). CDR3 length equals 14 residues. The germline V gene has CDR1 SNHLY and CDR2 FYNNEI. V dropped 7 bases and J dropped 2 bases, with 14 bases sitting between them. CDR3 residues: CASKWGVGNYGYTF. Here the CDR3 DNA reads TGTGCCAGCAAGTGGGGGGTAGGGAACTATGGCTACACCTTC.

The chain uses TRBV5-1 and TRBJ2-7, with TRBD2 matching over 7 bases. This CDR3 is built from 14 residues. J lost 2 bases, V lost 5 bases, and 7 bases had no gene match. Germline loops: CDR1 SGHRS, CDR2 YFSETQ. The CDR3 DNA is TGCGCCAGCAGTCCGGCTAGCGGAACCTACGAGCAGTACTTC. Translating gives CASSPASGTYEQYF.

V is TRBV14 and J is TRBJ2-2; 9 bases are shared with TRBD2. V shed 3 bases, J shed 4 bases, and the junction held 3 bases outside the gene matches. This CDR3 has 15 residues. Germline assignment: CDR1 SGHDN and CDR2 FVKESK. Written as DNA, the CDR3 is TGTGCCAGCAGCCAGTTAGCGGGGGCCACCGGGGAGCTGTTTTTT. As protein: CASSQLAGATGELFF. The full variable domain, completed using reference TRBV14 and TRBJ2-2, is EAGVTQFPSHSVIEKGQTVTLRCDPISGHDNLYWYRRVMGKEIKFLLHFVKESKQDESGMPNNRFLAERTGGTYSTLKVQPAELEDSGVYFCASSQLAGATGELFFGEGSRLTVL.

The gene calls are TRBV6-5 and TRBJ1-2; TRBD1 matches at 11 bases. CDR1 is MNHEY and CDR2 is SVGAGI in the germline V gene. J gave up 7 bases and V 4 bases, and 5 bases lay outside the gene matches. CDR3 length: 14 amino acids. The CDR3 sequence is CASSWTGGATGYTF. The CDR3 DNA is TGTGCCAGCAGTTGGACAGGGGGCGCAACTGGCTACACCTTC.

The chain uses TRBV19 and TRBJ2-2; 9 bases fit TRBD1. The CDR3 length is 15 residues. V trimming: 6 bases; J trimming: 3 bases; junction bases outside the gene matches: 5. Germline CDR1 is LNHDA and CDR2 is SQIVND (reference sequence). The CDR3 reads CASSLQGADTGELFF. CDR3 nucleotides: TGTGCCAGTAGCTTACAGGGGGCAGACACCGGGGAGCTGTTTTTT.

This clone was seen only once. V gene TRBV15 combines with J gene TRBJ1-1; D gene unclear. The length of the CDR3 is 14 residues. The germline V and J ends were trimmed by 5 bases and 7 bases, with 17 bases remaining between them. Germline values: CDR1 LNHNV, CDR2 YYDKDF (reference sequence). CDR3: CATSGVRVRVEAFF. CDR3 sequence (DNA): TGTGCCACCAGCGGAGTCCGCGTCCGCGTTGAAGCTTTCTTT.

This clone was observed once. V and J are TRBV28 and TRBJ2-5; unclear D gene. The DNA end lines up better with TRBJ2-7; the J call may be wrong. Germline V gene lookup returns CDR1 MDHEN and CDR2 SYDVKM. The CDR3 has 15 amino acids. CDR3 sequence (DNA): TGTGCCAGCAGTTTATATACACTATCCTCCTACGAGCAGTACTTC. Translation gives CASSLYTLSSYEQYF.

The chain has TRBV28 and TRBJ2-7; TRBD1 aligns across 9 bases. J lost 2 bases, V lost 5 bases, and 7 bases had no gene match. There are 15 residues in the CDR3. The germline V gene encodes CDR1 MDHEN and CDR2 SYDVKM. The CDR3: CASSHQGQGTYEQYF. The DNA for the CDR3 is TGTGCCAGCAGTCACCAGGGACAGGGTACCTACGAGCAGTACTTC.

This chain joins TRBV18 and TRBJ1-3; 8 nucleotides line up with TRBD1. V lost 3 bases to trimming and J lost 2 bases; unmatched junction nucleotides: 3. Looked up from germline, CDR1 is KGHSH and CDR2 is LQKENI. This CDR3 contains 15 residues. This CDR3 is CASSPTGGTGNTIYF. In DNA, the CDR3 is TGTGCCAGCTCACCTACAGGGGGGACTGGAAACACCATATATTTT.

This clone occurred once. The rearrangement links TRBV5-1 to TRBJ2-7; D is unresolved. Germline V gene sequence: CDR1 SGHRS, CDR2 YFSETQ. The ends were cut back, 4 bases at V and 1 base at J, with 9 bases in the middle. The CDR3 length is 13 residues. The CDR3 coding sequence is TGCGCCAGCAGCCAGGAAAATTCCTACGAGCAGTACTTC. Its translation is CASSQENSYEQYF.

The CDR3 reads CASSPRTDEKLFF. The CDR3 DNA is TGTGCCAGCAGCCCGCGGACAGATGAAAAACTGTTTTTT. The J gene is TRBJ1-4, the V gene TRBV14; a possible D gene is TRBD1 (6 bases). This CDR3 comprises 13 residues. Germline values: CDR1 SGHDN, CDR2 FVKESK. Trimming left V 4 bases short and J 6 bases short, with 9 bases between.

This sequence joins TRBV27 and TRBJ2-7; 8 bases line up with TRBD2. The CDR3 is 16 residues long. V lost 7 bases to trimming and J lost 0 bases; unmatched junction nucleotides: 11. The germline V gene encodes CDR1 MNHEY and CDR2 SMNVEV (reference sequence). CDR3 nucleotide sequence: TGTGCCAGCACCGCCGACACTAGCGGAAGCTCCTACGAGCAGTACTTC. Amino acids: CASTADTSGSSYEQYF.

The CDR3 bases are TGTGCCAGCAGGCGACCCGGACAGGGCGTGAGTGAGCAGTACTTC. Translated, it gives CASRRPGQGVSEQYF. This chain connects TRBV28 to TRBJ2-7; 8 bases agree with TRBD1. Looked up from germline, CDR1 is MDHEN and CDR2 is SYDVKM. The ends lost 6 bases at V and 7 bases at J; junction bases unmatched: 14. The CDR3 spans 15 residues.

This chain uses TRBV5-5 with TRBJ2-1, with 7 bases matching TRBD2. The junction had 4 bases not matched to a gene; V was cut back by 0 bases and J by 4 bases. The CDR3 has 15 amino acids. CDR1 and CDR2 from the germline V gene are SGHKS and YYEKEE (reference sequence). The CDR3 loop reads CASSLGGGRYNEQFF. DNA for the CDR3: TGTGCCAGCAGCTTGGGGGGAGGGCGATACAATGAGCAGTTCTTC.

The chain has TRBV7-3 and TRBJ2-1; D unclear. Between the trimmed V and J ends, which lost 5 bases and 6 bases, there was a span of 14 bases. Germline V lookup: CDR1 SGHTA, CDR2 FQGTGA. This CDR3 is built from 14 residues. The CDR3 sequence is CASSPSTTGNEQFF. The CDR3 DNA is TGTGCCAGCAGCCCCTCTACTACCGGCAATGAGCAGTTCTTC.

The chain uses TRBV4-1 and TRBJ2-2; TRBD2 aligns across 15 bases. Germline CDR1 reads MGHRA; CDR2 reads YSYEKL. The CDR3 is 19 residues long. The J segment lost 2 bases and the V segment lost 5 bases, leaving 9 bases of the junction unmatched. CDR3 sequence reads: CASSSLGLAGGTNTGELFF. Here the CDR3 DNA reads TGCGCCAGCAGCTCTCTAGGACTAGCGGGAGGGACAAACACCGGGGAGCTGTTTTTT.

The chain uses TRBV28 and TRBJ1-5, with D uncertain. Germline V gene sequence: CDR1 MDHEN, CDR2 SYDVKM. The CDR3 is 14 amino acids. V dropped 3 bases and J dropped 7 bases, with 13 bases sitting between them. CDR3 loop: CASSFGRLGQPQHF. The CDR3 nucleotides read TGTGCCAGCAGTTTTGGGAGGTTGGGGCAGCCCCAGCATTTT.

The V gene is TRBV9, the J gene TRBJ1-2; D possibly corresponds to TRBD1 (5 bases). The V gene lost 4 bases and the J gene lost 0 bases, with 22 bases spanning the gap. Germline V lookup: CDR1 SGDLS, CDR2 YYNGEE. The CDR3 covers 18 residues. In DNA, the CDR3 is TGTGCCAGCAGCTCGTCTCCCAGGGCCCCCGCCGCTAACTATGGCTACACCTTC. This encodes CASSSSPRAPAANYGYTF.

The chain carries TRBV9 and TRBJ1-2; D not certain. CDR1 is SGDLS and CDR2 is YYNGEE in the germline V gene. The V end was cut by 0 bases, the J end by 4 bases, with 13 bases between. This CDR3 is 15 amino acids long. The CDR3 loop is CASSVGGLGFYGYTF. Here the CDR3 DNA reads TGTGCCAGCAGCGTAGGAGGACTCGGGTTCTATGGCTACACCTTC.

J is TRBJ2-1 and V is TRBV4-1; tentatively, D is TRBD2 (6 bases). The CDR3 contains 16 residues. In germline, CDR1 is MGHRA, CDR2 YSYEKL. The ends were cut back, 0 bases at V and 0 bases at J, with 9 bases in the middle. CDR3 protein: CASSQDTGDSYNEQFF. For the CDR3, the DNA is TGCGCCAGCAGCCAAGATACGGGGGACTCCTACAATGAGCAGTTCTTC.

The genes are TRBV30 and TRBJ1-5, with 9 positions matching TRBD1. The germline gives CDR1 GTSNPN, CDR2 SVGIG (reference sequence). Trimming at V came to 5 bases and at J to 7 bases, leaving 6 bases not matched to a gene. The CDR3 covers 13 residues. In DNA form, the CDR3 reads TGTGCCTGGCAGGGACAGGGTGAGCAGCCCCAGCATTTT. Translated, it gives CAWQGQGEQPQHF.

This chain's CDR3 is CASSIQAGDTGELFF. DNA of the CDR3: TGTGCCAGTAGTATCCAGGCCGGGGACACCGGGGAGCTGTTTTTT. V and J are TRBV19 and TRBJ2-2; tentatively, D is TRBD2 (5 bases). With 3 bases removed from V and 3 bases from J, the gap between germline ends came to 11 bases. The CDR3 totals 15 residues. The germline V gene has CDR1 LNHDA and CDR2 SQIVND (reference sequence).

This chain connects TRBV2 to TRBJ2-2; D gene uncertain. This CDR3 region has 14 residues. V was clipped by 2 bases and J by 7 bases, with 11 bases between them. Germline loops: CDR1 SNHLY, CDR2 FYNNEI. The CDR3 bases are TGTGCCAGCAGTGAAAGCGTCGTTGGCGGGGAGCTGTTTTTT. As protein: CASSESVVGGELFF.

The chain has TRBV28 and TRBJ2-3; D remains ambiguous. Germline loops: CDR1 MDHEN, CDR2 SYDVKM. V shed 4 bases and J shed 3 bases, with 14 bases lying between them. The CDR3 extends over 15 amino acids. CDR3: CASSYNPRSTDTQYF. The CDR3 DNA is TGTGCCAGCAGTTATAACCCGAGAAGTACAGATACGCAGTATTTT.